These 19 T cell receptor beta chains were sequenced from one sample in a study of radiotherapy plus CTLA-4 blockade in lung cancer. Sequenced by immunoSEQ multiplex PCR; TCRdb stores in-frame clones only, minus some. The sample lists 30,000 to 45,000 clones, roughly 77% occurring once. The sequences come from peripheral blood, collected from a patient treated with radiotherapy plus ipilimumab. These receptors all stem from a human donor with non-small cell lung cancer who had stable disease on radiotherapy plus ipilimumab.

This chain connects TRBV18 to TRBJ1-1; D is unresolved. Germline V gene data show CDR1 as KGHSH and CDR2 as LQKENI. V lost 3 bases to trimming and J lost 1 base, with 9 bases between them. The CDR3 sequence is 14 residues long. The CDR3 DNA is TGTGCCAGCTCACCTTTCTTAGAGAACACTGAAGCTTTCTTT. It yields the protein CASSPFLENTEAFF.

This clone has more than one count but fewer than ten. The chain has TRBV6-5 and TRBJ2-2; D unclear. This CDR3 comprises 14 residues. Germline CDR1 reads MNHEY; CDR2 reads SVGAGI. V lost 2 bases and J lost 4, with 8 bases in between. The CDR3 loop is CASSYEQITGELFF. CDR3 nucleotide sequence: TGTGCCAGCAGTTACGAACAGATCACCGGGGAGCTGTTTTTT.

The chain carries TRBV12-5 and TRBJ2-1, with 7 positions matching TRBD1. The germline V gene encodes CDR1 LGHNT and CDR2 FRNRAP. CDR3 size: 14 residues. The V segment lost 5 bases and the J segment 4 bases; nucleotides outside the gene matches: 5. CDR3 sequence: CASGAWDSYNEQFF. For the CDR3, the DNA is TGTGCTAGTGGTGCCTGGGACAGTTACAATGAGCAGTTCTTC.

This chain joins TRBV7-2 and TRBJ2-7; D remains ambiguous. Trimming removed 1 base at V and 4 bases at J, with 11 bases between. The CDR3 totals 14 residues. Looked up from germline, CDR1 is SGHTA and CDR2 is FQGNSA. This chain's CDR3 is CASSLEFGRYEQYF. In DNA, the CDR3 is TGTGCCAGCAGCTTAGAATTCGGGCGTTACGAGCAGTACTTC. The variable domain in full, with the rest retrieved from reference TRBV7-2 and TRBJ2-7, is GAGVSQSPSNKVTEKGKDVELRCDPISGHTALYWYRQSLGQGLEFLIYFQGNSAPDKSGLPSDRFSAERTGGSVSTLTIQRTQQEDSAVYLCASSLEFGRYEQYFGPGTRLTVT.

The V and J genes are TRBV29-1 and TRBJ1-1, with D perhaps TRBD1 (6 bases). V gave up 6 bases and J gave up 1 base, with 12 bases separating them. CDR1 and CDR2 from the germline V gene are SQVTM and ANQGSEA. The CDR3 consists of 13 residues. The CDR3 is CSVKGESNTEAFF. The CDR3, as DNA: TGCAGCGTGAAGGGGGAGTCGAACACTGAAGCTTTCTTT.

J is TRBJ1-4 and V is TRBV28; 7 bases map to TRBD1. Germline values: CDR1 MDHEN, CDR2 SYDVKM. V gave up 8 bases and J gave up 7 bases; unmatched junction bases: 4. The CDR3 runs 12 residues. CDR3 loop: CASVTGTEKLFF. CDR3 DNA: TGTGCCAGCGTGACAGGGACTGAAAAACTGTTTTTT. Filled out from reference TRBV28 and TRBJ1-4, the complete variable domain reads DVKVTQSSRYLVKRTGEKVFLECVQDMDHENMFWYRQDPGLGLRLIYFSYDVKMKEKGDIPEGYSVSREKKERFSLILESASTNQTSMYLCASVTGTEKLFFGSGTQLSVL.

This clone has only a few counts. The chain combines TRBV25-1 with TRBJ2-2; D perhaps matches TRBD1 (5 bases). The germline CDR1 and CDR2 sequences are MGHDK and SYGVNS. The CDR3 is 17 residues long. Trimming removed 4 bases at V and 6 bases at J, with 21 bases between. The chain's CDR3 is CASSGSFPQGLSGELFF. DNA for the CDR3: TGTGCCAGCAGTGGTTCCTTTCCCCAGGGCCTCTCCGGGGAGCTGTTTTTT. The variable domain in full, completed from reference TRBV25-1 and TRBJ2-2, reads EADIYQTPRYLVIGTGKKITLECSQTMGHDKMYWYQQDPGMELHLIHYSYGVNSTEKGDLSSESTVSRIRTEHFPLTLESARPSHTSQYLCASSGSFPQGLSGELFFGEGSRLTVL.

The V and J genes are TRBV7-2 and TRBJ2-7, with D possibly matching TRBD2 (7 bases). Germline V gene sequence: CDR1 SGHTA, CDR2 FQGNSA. There are 16 residues in the CDR3. V was cut by 3 bases and J by 1 base, with 16 bases left in between. The CDR3 reads CASSFTRGGGSYEQYF. For the CDR3, the DNA is TGTGCCAGCAGCTTCACCCGAGGGGGGGGATCCTACGAGCAGTACTTC.

The rearrangement uses TRBV5-1 and TRBJ2-7; D possibly corresponds to TRBD2 (6 bases). Germline V CDR1 and CDR2: SGHRS, YFSETQ. The CDR3 is 17 amino acids. Trimming removed 7 bases from V and 6 bases from J, with 29 bases in between. The CDR3 DNA is TGCGCCAGCTATCCCCAACCCGGACTACACTCAAGCTCCGAGCAGTACTTC. It is translated as CASYPQPGLHSSSEQYF.

DNA for the CDR3: TGTGCCAGCAGCTTAGGAGCCTCTGGGGCCAACGTCCTGACTTTC. Translating gives CASSLGASGANVLTF. The chain links TRBV11-3 to TRBJ2-6; no clear D gene. V lost 1 base and J lost 0, with 4 bases in between. This CDR3 region has 15 residues. Germline V gene lookup returns CDR1 SGHNT and CDR2 YENEEA.

The CDR3 reads CASSHPGWAGNYNEQFF. The CDR3 DNA reads TGCGCCAGCAGTCACCCCGGTTGGGCAGGCAACTACAATGAGCAGTTCTTC. The rearrangement uses TRBV23-1 and TRBJ2-1; no clear D gene. TRBV23-1 carries the ORF label, with uncertain function. This CDR3 spans 17 amino acids. Trimming removed 3 bases from V and 3 bases from J, with 18 bases in between.

The chain uses TRBV6-6 and TRBJ2-2; D not resolved. The CDR3 extends over 16 amino acids. The germline CDR1 and CDR2 sequences are MNHNY and SVGAGI (reference sequence). V lost 4 bases and J lost 3, with 15 bases in between. The CDR3 spells CASSLVEPKDTGELFF. The CDR3 region has the DNA TGTGCCAGCAGTTTAGTCGAGCCCAAGGACACCGGGGAGCTGTTTTTT.

In its sample, this clone ranks as medium-sized. The genes are TRBV10-3 and TRBJ2-3, with D tentatively TRBD1 (6 bases). The V end was cut by 2 bases, the J end by 7 bases, with 10 bases between. The length of the CDR3 is 13 residues. From germline, CDR1 is ENHRY and CDR2 SYGVKD. In nucleotides, the CDR3 is TGTGCCATCAGTGAGCCGGACAGCTATACGCAGTATTTT. This codes for CAISEPDSYTQYF.

J is TRBJ2-5 and V is TRBV5-4, with 7 bases that match TRBD2. The DNA matches TRBJ2-7 better at its end, which makes the J call doubtful. CDR1 is SGHNT, CDR2 YYREEE, per germline (reference sequence). The CDR3 length is 16 residues. Written as DNA, the CDR3 is TGTGCCAGCAGCTTGTGGGTGAGAGCGGGGCCCTACGAGCAGTACTTC. Its protein product is CASSLWVRAGPYEQYF.

The genes are TRBV19 and TRBJ1-2; no reliable D call. Deletions cut 10 bases from V and 0 bases from J, with 9 bases between. CDR1 LNHDA and CDR2 SQIVND come from the germline V gene (reference sequence). CDR3 size: 12 residues. The CDR3 nucleotides read TGTGCCATAAAGGCGGCTAACTATGGCTACACCTTC. It encodes CAIKAANYGYTF.

The gene calls are TRBV30 and TRBJ1-2; a weak D match, TRBD1 (6 bases). Germline values: CDR1 GTSNPN, CDR2 SVGIG (reference sequence). The CDR3 totals 13 residues. V was shortened by 4 bases and J by 2 bases, with 11 bases between the two germline ends. The CDR3 DNA follows: TGTGCCTGGACTAGGGGGGGGAACTATGGCTACACCTTC. It specifies CAWTRGGNYGYTF.

The chain links TRBV18 to TRBJ1-5, with unresolved D. The germline gives CDR1 KGHSH, CDR2 LQKENI. CDR3 size: 15 residues. The V and J ends lost 1 base and 2 bases respectively, with 9 bases between them. The CDR3 here is CASSPLPGGNQPQHF. The CDR3 DNA reads TGTGCCAGCTCACCACTGCCGGGCGGCAATCAGCCCCAGCATTTT.

This clone was seen only a few times. This chain uses TRBV6-1 with TRBJ1-6; D gene uncertain. The CDR3 length is 14 residues. V shed 8 bases and J shed 7 bases, with 15 bases lying between them. CDR1 and CDR2 (germline): MNHNS, SASEGT. CDR3 loop: CASSEQKGNSPLHF. CDR3 sequence (DNA): TGTGCCAGCTCCGAACAGAAGGGCAATTCACCCCTCCACTTT.

The genes are TRBV2 and TRBJ1-6; the D is unclear. V shed 1 base and J shed 7 bases, with 5 bases lying between them. This CDR3 contains 13 residues. Per the germline V gene, CDR1 is SNHLY and CDR2 is FYNNEI. CDR3 nucleotide sequence: TGTGCCAGCAGTGAAGTTAAGAATTCACCCCTCCACTTT. As protein: CASSEVKNSPLHF.